The entry below gives a single T cell receptor (beta chain) sequence along with its context. Antigen: not known. These data belong to a study of cytomegalovirus exposure and HLA in healthy donors. J lost 2 bases, V lost 3 bases, and 1 base had no gene match. Per the germline V gene, CDR1 is SGHNT and CDR2 is YYREEE (reference sequence). The CDR3 is made up of 13 amino acids. Study findings and constraints: In a later analysis, specific HLA alleles were associated with around 17,000 TCR beta sequences at a 0.05 false discovery rate.

The PCR made use of 60 Vbeta and 13 Jbeta primers. Sequencing was performed with immunoSEQ multiplex PCR; in TCRdb, only in-frame clones are kept and a portion is missing. The table records about 59,000 clones, under 80% of them present only once. The TCR sequence derives from a young man in good health and CMV-seropositive. Sequencing was done on a sample of PBMCs. This chain connects TRBV5-4 to TRBJ1-1, with 7 bases aligning to TRBD1. The CDR3: CASSWDSNTEAFF. The CDR3 DNA sequence: TGTGCCAGCAGCTGGGACAGTAACACTGAAGCTTTCTTT.